These 24 T cell receptor beta chains originate from one sample sequenced in a study of cytomegalovirus exposure and HLA in healthy donors. Measured with immunoSEQ multiplex PCR; TCRdb has only the in-frame clones, and not every one. The table lists about 54,000 clones, about nine tenths of them singletons. The sequenced sample consisted of PBMCs. The source of these receptors is a woman between 18 and 29 years old in good health and CMV-seropositive.

The V and J genes are TRBV28 and TRBJ1-3; 10 bases agree with TRBD1. With 6 bases clipped from V and 3 bases from J, the junction kept 8 bases outside the gene matches. Germline V gene data show CDR1 as MDHEN and CDR2 as SYDVKM. The CDR3 spans 16 residues. As DNA, the CDR3 is TGTGCCAGCAGGCCCCCCGGGACAGGGGTTGGAAACACCATATATTTT. Its protein product is CASRPPGTGVGNTIYF.

The rearrangement uses TRBV7-2 and TRBJ1-1, with unresolved D. The V and J ends lost 2 bases and 1 base respectively, with 11 bases between them. This CDR3 has 15 amino acids. Germline assignment: CDR1 SGHTA and CDR2 FQGNSA. The CDR3 DNA follows: TGTGCCAGCAGCTTATTGGAGATTCAGAACACTGAAGCTTTCTTT. It translates to CASSLLEIQNTEAFF.

The J gene is TRBJ1-1, the V gene TRBV28, with D possibly being TRBD1 (6 bases). CDR3 length equals 17 residues. Looked up from germline, CDR1 is MDHEN and CDR2 is SYDVKM. Trimming left V 6 bases short and J 0 bases short, with 20 bases between. The CDR3 DNA reads as TGTGCCAGCAGCTCCCCCTTGACCCAGGGGATGAACACTGAAGCTTTCTTT. It is translated as CASSSPLTQGMNTEAFF.

The rearrangement links TRBV28 to TRBJ1-6; D possibly corresponds to TRBD1 (6 bases). Trimming removed 3 bases at V and 13 bases at J, with 16 bases between. Germline assignment: CDR1 MDHEN and CDR2 SYDVKM. The CDR3 extends over 14 amino acids. CDR3 sequence: CASSFSGAINPLHF. CDR3 bases: TGTGCCAGCAGTTTTTCAGGGGCTATCAACCCCCTCCACTTT.

The gene calls are TRBV6-1 and TRBJ1-5; maybe TRBD1 (6 bases). With 5 bases removed from V and 2 bases from J, the gap between germline ends came to 13 bases. Germline CDR1 and CDR2: MNHNS and SASEGT. The CDR3 length is 15 residues. DNA of the CDR3: TGTGCCAGCAGTCAAGACAGGACCCGCAATCAGCCCCAGCATTTT. It is translated as CASSQDRTRNQPQHF.

This chain joins TRBV5-1 and TRBJ2-7; the match to TRBD1 covers 10 bases. Germline V gives CDR1 SGHRS, CDR2 YFSETQ. V dropped 0 bases and J dropped 6; count of bases not matched to a gene: 9. The CDR3 has 16 residues. The CDR3: CASSLEVRDRGGEQYF. CDR3 sequence (DNA): TGCGCCAGCAGCTTGGAGGTACGGGACAGGGGTGGCGAGCAGTACTTC. Combining the CDR3 with reference TRBV5-1 and TRBJ2-7 gives the whole variable domain KAGVTQTPRYLIKTRGQQVTLSCSPISGHRSVSWYQQTPGQGLQFLFEYFSETQRNKGNFPGRFSGRQFSNSRSEMNVSTLELGDSALYLCASSLEVRDRGGEQYFGPGTRLTVT.

The chain recombines TRBV4-3 with TRBJ1-2; TRBD1 agrees at 7 bases. V was clipped by 1 base and J by 2 bases; unmatched bases: 7. Germline V CDR1 and CDR2: LGHNA, YSLEER. The CDR3 has 16 residues. CDR3 loop: CASSQGLSGGNYGYTF. CDR3 nucleotide sequence: TGCGCCAGCAGCCAAGGGCTATCAGGGGGGAACTATGGCTACACCTTC.

The chain combines TRBV9 with TRBJ1-1; tentatively, D is TRBD1 (5 bases). The CDR3 loop spans 16 amino acids. V lost 0 bases, J lost 2 bases, and 14 bases lay in between. CDR1 is SGDLS, CDR2 YYNGEE, per germline. The DNA for the CDR3 is TGTGCCAGCAGCGTAGGCAACAGCAGGGTTAACACTGAAGCTTTCTTT. Translation: CASSVGNSRVNTEAFF.

This chain uses TRBV6-4 with TRBJ1-2; D gene unclear. Trimming shortened V by 6 bases and J by 0 bases, and 14 bases separated the two germline ends. Looked up from germline, CDR1 is MRHNA and CDR2 is SNTAGT. The CDR3 length is 15 residues. In DNA, the CDR3 is TGTGCCAGCAGCCCCGGCGGCTCCCCTAACTATGGCTACACCTTC. This sequence encodes CASSPGGSPNYGYTF.

V is TRBV28 and J is TRBJ2-7, with 8 bases matching TRBD2. In germline, CDR1 is MDHEN, CDR2 SYDVKM. The V segment lost 6 bases and the J segment 2 bases; nucleotides outside the gene matches: 9. This CDR3 spans 15 amino acids. The CDR3 bases are TGTGCCAGCAGACATTACAGCGGGGGTACCTACGAGCAGTACTTC. Protein: CASRHYSGGTYEQYF. The full variable domain, with the rest looked up from reference TRBV28 and TRBJ2-7, is DVKVTQSSRYLVKRTGEKVFLECVQDMDHENMFWYRQDPGLGLRLIYFSYDVKMKEKGDIPEGYSVSREKKERFSLILESASTNQTSMYLCASRHYSGGTYEQYFGPGTRLTVT.

A few counts support this clone. The CDR3 is CASSYSAGTRGSYTF. CDR3 bases: TGTGCCAGCAGTTACTCCGCGGGTACCCGAGGTAGCTACACCTTC. The V and J genes are TRBV6-5 and TRBJ1-2; D remains unclear. The germline CDR1 and CDR2 sequences are MNHEY and SVGAGI. Trimming cost V 0 bases and J 9 bases, with 17 bases left between them. The CDR3 runs 15 residues.

V and J are TRBV6-6 and TRBJ1-1, with TRBD1 matching 10 bases. Germline lookup yields CDR1 MNHNY and CDR2 SVGAGI (reference sequence). Losses at the gene ends were 4 bases for V and 1 base for J; bases not matched to a gene: 3. CDR3 length: 15 residues. CDR3: CASSSDRGKNTEAFF. CDR3 DNA: TGTGCCAGCAGTTCGGACAGGGGGAAGAACACTGAAGCTTTCTTT.

The chain carries TRBV4-3 and TRBJ1-2; D unclear. The V gene lost 0 bases and the J gene lost 6 bases, with 11 bases spanning the gap. Per germline, CDR1 LGHNA and CDR2 YSLEER. CDR3 length: 14 residues. The CDR3 sequence: CASSQDNSRDGYTF. CDR3 DNA: TGCGCCAGCAGCCAAGATAACAGCCGCGATGGCTACACCTTC.

The chain uses TRBV6-1 and TRBJ2-7; TRBD1 might be the D (6 bases). Trimming cost V 4 bases and J 6 bases, with 16 bases left between them. Germline CDR1 reads MNHNS; CDR2 reads SASEGT. The CDR3 contains 14 residues. The CDR3 DNA reads TGTGCCAGCAGTGTGGTAGCAGGGGCCGTCGAGCAGTACTTC. Protein: CASSVVAGAVEQYF.

The rearrangement uses TRBV5-8 and TRBJ1-2; D is possibly TRBD1 (5 bases). This CDR3 has 14 residues. Per the germline V gene, CDR1 is SGHTS and CDR2 is YDEGEE. With 2 bases removed from V and 4 bases from J, the gap between germline ends came to 12 bases. The CDR3 is CASSLGHPSYGYTF. DNA for the CDR3: TGTGCCAGCAGCTTAGGACACCCGTCCTATGGCTACACCTTC.

As for this clone: At one of its ends the junction is not consistent with the germline gene, which may arise from a read error. This sequence joins TRBV7-7 and TRBJ2-2; D is possibly TRBD1 (6 bases). The CDR3 contains 13 residues. Per the germline V gene, CDR1 is SSHAT and CDR2 is FNYEAQ (reference sequence). The CDR3 spells CASSQQGFGELFF. CDR3 DNA: TGTGCTAGCAGCCAACAGGGATTCGGGGAGCTGTTTTTT.

The sample holds one count of this clone. The chain has TRBV28 and TRBJ1-2; 7 nucleotides line up with TRBD1. CDR1 is MDHEN, CDR2 SYDVKM, per germline. J lost 4 bases, V lost 7 bases, and 9 bases had no gene match. This CDR3 region has 14 residues. Written as DNA, the CDR3 is TGTGCCAGCAACCCAGACAGGGAGTTCTATGGCTACACCTTC. Amino acids: CASNPDREFYGYTF.

About this clone itself: Germline and junction disagree at one end, which may indicate a read error. Other DNA sequences from this sample encode an identical CDR3 as well. The V call is TRBV5-5, the J call TRBJ2-7; TRBD2 matches 7 bases. The CDR3 length is 12 residues. Germline CDR1 SGHKS, CDR2 YYEKEE (reference sequence). The CDR3 protein is CASSLGRGYQYF. CDR3 DNA: TGTGCCAGCAGCTTGGGGCGGGGGTACCAGTACTTT.

The V and J genes are TRBV11-1 and TRBJ2-2; 7 bases align to TRBD2. Germline lookup yields CDR1 SGHAT and CDR2 FQDESV (reference sequence). Unmatched junction bases numbered 8, after V lost 5 bases and J lost 8 bases. The CDR3 is 14 amino acids. The CDR3 DNA is TGTGCCAGCAGCCCGCCCAGCGGGGTGGGGGAGCTGTTTTTT. Translated, it gives CASSPPSGVGELFF.

This rearrangement joins TRBV6-5 to TRBJ2-3, with 8 bases matching TRBD1. The CDR3 totals 16 residues. The V gene end was trimmed by 0 bases and the J gene end by 2 bases; junction bases not matched to a gene: 4. The V gene's germline CDR1 is MNHEY and CDR2 SVGAGI. The CDR3 is CASSYSGQGATDTQYF. The CDR3 DNA reads as TGTGCCAGCAGTTACTCAGGGCAGGGGGCCACAGATACGCAGTATTTT.

The V gene is TRBV5-6, the J gene TRBJ2-7; D gene unclear. This CDR3 has 11 amino acids. The germline V gene has CDR1 SGHDT and CDR2 YYEEEE. Trimming left V 3 bases short and J 6 bases short, with 7 bases between. CDR3: CASSSVFEQYF. The CDR3 nucleotides read TGTGCCAGCAGCTCCGTGTTCGAGCAGTACTTC.

This chain joins TRBV5-1 and TRBJ1-4; no definite D call. The CDR3 runs 14 residues. Germline V gene sequence: CDR1 SGHRS, CDR2 YFSETQ. The germline V and J ends were trimmed by 2 bases and 5 bases, with 10 bases remaining between them. In DNA form, the CDR3 reads TGCGCCAGCAGCTTCGGGGTGGGGAATGAAAAACTGTTTTTT. Translating it yields CASSFGVGNEKLFF.

V usage is TRBV5-8 and J usage is TRBJ1-5, with a weak D call TRBD1 (5 bases). This CDR3 spans 17 amino acids. CDR1 SGHTS and CDR2 YDEGEE come from the germline V gene. Trimming left V 1 base short and J 0 bases short, with 14 bases between. The CDR3 coding sequence is TGTGCCAGCAGCTTGTTTTTGGGGCAGAGTAGCAATCAGCCCCAGCATTTT. Translating gives CASSLFLGQSSNQPQHF.

V usage is TRBV5-6 and J usage is TRBJ1-5, with D perhaps TRBD1 (6 bases). Trimming took 4 bases from V and 3 from J, leaving 26 bases between them. The CDR3 has 19 amino acids. Looked up from germline, CDR1 is SGHDT and CDR2 is YYEEEE. The CDR3 protein is CASSDRDTPRAGVNQPQHF. CDR3 nucleotide sequence: TGTGCCAGCAGCGATAGGGACACTCCAAGGGCGGGAGTCAATCAGCCCCAGCATTTT.